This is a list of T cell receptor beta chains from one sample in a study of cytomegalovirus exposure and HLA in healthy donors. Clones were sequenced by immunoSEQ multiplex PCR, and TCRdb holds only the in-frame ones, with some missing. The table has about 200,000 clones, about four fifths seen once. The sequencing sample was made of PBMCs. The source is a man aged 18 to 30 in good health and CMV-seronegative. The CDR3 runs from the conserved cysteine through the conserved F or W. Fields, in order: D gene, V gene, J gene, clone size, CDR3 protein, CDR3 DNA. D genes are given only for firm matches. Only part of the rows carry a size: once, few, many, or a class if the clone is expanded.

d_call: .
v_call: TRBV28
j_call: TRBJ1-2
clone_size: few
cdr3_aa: CASSFEGYGYTF
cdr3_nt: TGTGCCAGCAGTTTTGAGGGTTATGGCTACACCTTC

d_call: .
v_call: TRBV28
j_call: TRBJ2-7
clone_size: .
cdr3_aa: CASKRGGGSSYEQYF
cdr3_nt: TGTGCCAGCAAGAGAGGGGGAGGGTCCTCCTACGAGCAGTACTTC

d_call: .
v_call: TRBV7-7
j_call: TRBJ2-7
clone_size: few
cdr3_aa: CASSLGRGASYEQYF
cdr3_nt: TGTGCTAGCAGCTTAGGCCGGGGGGCTTCCTACGAGCAGTACTTC

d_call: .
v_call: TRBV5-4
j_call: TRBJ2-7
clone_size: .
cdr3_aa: CASSLGAEVFEQYF
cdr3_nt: TGTGCCAGCAGCTTGGGTGCGGAAGTATTCGAGCAGTACTTC

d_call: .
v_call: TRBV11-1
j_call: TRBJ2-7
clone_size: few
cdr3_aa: CASSSAGNRREQYF
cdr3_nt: TGTGCCAGCAGTTCGGCCGGGAACCGACGGGAGCAGTACTTC

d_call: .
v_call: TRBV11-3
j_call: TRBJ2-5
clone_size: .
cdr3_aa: CASSLVSGGRETQYF
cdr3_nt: TGTGCCAGCAGCTTAGTCTCCGGTGGCAGGGAGACCCAGTACTTC

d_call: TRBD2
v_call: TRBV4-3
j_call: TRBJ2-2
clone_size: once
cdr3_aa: CASSQDPAGVNTGELFF
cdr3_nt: TGCGCCAGCAGCCAAGATCCTGCGGGGGTAAACACCGGGGAGCTGTTTTTT

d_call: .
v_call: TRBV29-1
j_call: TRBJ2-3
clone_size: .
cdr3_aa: CSAIISTDTQYF
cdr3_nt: TGCAGCGCCATCATTAGCACAGATACGCAGTATTTT

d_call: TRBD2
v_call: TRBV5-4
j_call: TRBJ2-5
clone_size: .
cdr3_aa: CASSSNRAGTSGGHQETQYF
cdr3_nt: TGTGCCAGCAGCTCGAACAGAGCCGGGACTAGCGGGGGCCACCAAGAGACCCAGTACTTC

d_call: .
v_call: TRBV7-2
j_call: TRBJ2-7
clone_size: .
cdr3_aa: CASSSNLPYEQYF
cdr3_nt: TGTGCCAGCAGCTCCAACTTGCCCTACGAGCAGTACTTC

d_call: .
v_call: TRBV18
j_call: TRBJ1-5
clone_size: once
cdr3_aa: CASSPAGFSNQPQHF
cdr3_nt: TGTGCCAGCTCACCGGCGGGTTTCAGCAATCAGCCCCAGCATTTT

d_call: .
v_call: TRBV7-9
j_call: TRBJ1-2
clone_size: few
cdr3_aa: CASSSVGVSYTF
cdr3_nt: TGTGCCAGCAGCTCTGTAGGGGTGAGCTACACCTTC

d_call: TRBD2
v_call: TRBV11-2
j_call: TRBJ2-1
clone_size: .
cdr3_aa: CASSSRISGLAGGNEQFF
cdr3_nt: TGTGCCAGCAGCTCACGCATTTCCGGACTAGCGGGAGGGAATGAGCAGTTCTTC

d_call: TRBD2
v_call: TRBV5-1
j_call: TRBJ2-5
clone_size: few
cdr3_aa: CASSPAGGGQETQYF
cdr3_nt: TGCGCCAGCAGTCCAGCCGGGGGGGGCCAAGAGACCCAGTACTTC

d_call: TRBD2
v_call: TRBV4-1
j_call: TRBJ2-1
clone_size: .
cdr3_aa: CASSQDRGGGAVYNEQFF
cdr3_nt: TGCGCCAGCAGCCAAGATAGGGGCGGGGGGGCGGTATACAATGAGCAGTTCTTC

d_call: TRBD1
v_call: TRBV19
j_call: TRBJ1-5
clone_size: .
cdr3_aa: CASMGTGGNQPQHF
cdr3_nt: TGTGCCAGTATGGGGACAGGGGGCAATCAGCCCCAGCATTTT

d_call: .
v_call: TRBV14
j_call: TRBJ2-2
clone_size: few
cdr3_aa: CASSHWNTGELFF
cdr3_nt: TGTGCCAGCAGCCACTGGAACACCGGGGAGCTGTTTTTT

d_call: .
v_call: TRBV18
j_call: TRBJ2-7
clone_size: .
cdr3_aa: CASSPSVAGTYEQYF
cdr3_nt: TGTGCCAGCTCACCGTCGGTTGCCGGTACCTACGAGCAGTACTTC

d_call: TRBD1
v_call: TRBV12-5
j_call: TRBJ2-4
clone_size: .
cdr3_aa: CASGLVQGAKNIQYF
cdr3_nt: TGTGCTAGTGGTTTGGTACAGGGGGCCAAAAACATTCAGTACTTC

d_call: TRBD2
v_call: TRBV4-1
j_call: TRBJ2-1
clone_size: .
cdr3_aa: CASSHKGKGELADNEQFF
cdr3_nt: TGCGCCAGCAGCCATAAGGGGAAGGGGGAACTAGCGGACAATGAGCAGTTCTTC

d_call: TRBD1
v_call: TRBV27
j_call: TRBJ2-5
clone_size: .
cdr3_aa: CASRESGQQQETQYF
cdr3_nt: TGTGCCAGCAGGGAATCGGGACAGCAACAAGAGACCCAGTACTTC

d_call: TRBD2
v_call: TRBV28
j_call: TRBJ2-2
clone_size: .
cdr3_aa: CASSLTGLAGGNTGELFF
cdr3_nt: TGTGCCAGCAGTCTGACCGGACTAGCGGGAGGGAACACCGGGGAGCTGTTTTTT

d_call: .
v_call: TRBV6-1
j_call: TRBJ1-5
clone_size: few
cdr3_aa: CASSEIAGLQNQPQHF
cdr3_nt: TGTGCCAGCAGTGAAATCGCAGGACTCCAAAATCAGCCCCAGCATTTT

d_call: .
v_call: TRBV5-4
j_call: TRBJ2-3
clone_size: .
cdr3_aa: CASSSVLKTIEANTDTQYF
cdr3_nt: TGTGCCAGCAGCTCGGTGCTTAAGACGATCGAGGCGAACACAGATACGCAGTATTTT

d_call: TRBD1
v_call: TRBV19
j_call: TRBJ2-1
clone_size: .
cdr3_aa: CASSILGQGLNEQFF
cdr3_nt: TGTGCCAGTAGTATCCTAGGACAGGGATTGAATGAGCAGTTCTTC

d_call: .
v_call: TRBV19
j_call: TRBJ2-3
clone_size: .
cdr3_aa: CASSNRLTDTQYF
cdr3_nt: TGTGCCAGTAGTAACAGGCTCACAGATACGCAGTATTTT

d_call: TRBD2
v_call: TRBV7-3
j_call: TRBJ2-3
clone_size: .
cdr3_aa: CASSLSGSLLAGAGGTQYF
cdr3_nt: TGTGCCAGCAGCTTAAGTGGCTCGTTACTAGCGGGAGCTGGTGGTACGCAGTATTTT

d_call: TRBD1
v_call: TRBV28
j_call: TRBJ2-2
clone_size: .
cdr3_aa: CASTTGQGNTGELFF
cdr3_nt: TGTGCCAGCACTACGGGACAGGGGAACACCGGGGAGCTGTTTTTT

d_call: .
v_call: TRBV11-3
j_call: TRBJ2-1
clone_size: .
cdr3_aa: CASSRDIRDEQFF
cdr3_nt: TGTGCCAGCAGCAGAGATATTCGTGATGAGCAGTTCTTC

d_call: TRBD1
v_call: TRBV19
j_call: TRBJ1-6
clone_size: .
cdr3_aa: CASSQGSSSPLHF
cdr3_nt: TGTGCCAGTTCACAGGGGTCAAGTTCACCCCTCCACTTT

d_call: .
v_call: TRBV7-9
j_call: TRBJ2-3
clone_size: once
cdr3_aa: CASSLAQGRGTDTQYF
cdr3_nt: TGTGCCAGCAGCTTAGCACAGGGCAGGGGCACAGATACGCAGTATTTT

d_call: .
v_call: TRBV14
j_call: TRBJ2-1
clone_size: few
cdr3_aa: CASSRVAPSSYNEQFF
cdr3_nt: TGTGCCAGCAGCCGTGTAGCCCCCAGCTCCTACAATGAGCAGTTCTTC

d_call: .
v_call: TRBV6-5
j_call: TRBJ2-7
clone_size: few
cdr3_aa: CASRVTGSAYEQYF
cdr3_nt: TGTGCCAGCAGGGTGACAGGATCTGCCTACGAGCAGTACTTC

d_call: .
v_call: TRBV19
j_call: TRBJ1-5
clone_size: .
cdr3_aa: CASSIDMTGYLQPQHF
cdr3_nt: TGTGCCAGTAGTATAGATATGACAGGCTATCTTCAGCCCCAGCATTTT

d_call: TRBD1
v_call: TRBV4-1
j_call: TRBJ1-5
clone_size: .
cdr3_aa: CASSQVHRGTQPQHF
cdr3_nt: TGCGCCAGCAGCCAAGTCCACAGGGGAACTCAGCCCCAGCATTTT

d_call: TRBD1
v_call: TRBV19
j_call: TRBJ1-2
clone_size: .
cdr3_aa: CASMAQQGAPGYGYTF
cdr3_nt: TGTGCCAGTATGGCCCAACAGGGGGCGCCCGGCTATGGCTACACCTTC

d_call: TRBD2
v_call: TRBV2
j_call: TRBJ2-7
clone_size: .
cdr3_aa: CASSVELAGYEQYF
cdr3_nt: TGTGCCAGCAGTGTAGAACTAGCGGGATACGAGCAGTACTTC

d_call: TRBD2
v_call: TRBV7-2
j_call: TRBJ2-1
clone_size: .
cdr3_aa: CASSLEPGGGGEQFF
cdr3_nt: TGTGCCAGCAGCTTAGAGCCAGGCGGGGGGGGTGAGCAGTTCTTC